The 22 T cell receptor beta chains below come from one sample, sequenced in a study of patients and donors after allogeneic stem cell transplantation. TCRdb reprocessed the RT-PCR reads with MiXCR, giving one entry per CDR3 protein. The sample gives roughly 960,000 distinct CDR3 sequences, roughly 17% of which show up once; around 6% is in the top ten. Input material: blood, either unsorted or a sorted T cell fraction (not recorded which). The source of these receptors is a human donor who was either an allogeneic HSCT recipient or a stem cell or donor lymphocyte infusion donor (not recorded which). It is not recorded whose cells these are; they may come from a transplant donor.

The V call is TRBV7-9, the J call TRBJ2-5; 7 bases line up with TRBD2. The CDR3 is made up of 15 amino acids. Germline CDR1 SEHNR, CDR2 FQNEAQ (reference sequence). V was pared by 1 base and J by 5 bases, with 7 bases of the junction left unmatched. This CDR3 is CASSLGRTRRETQYF. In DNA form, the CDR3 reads TGTGCCAGCAGCTTAGGAAGGACTAGACGGGAGACCCAGTACTTC.

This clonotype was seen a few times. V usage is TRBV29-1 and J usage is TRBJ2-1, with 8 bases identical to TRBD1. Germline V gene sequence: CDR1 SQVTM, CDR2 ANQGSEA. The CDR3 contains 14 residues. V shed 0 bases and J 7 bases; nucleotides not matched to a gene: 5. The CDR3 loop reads CSVEDGQGNNEQFF. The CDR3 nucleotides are TGCAGCGTTGAAGATGGACAGGGCAATAATGAGCAGTTCTTC.

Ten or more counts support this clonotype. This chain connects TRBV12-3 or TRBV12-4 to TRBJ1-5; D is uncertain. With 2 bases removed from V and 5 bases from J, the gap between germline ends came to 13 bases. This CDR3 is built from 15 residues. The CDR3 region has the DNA TGTGCCAGCAGTTTAATGCCTCCCCAGGATCAGCCCCAGCATTTT. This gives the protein CASSLMPPQDQPQHF.

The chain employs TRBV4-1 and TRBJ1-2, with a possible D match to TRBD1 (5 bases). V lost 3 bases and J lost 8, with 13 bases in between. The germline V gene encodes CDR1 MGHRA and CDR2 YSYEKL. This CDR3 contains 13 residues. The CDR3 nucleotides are TGCGCCAGCAGCCATGGGGGTTCGGGAGGCTACACCTTC. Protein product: CASSHGGSGGYTF.

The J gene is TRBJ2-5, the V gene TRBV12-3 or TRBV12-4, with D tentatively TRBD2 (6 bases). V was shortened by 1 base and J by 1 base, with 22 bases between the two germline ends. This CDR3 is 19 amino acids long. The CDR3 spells CASSLGFSTSRGFQETQYF. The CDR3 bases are TGTGCCAGCAGTTTAGGGTTTAGTACCAGCCGGGGGTTCCAAGAGACCCAGTACTTC.

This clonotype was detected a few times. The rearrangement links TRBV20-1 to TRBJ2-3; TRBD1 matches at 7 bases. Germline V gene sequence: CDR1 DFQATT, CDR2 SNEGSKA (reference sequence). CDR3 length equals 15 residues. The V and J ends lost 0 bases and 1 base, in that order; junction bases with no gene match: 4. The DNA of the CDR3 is TGCAGTGCTAGAGAGACAGGGTTGCGCACAGATACGCAGTATTTT. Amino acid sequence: CSARETGLRTDTQYF.

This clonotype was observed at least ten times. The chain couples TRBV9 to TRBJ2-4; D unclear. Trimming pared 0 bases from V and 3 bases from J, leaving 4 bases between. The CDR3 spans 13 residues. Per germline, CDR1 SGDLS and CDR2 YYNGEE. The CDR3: CASSVAGKNIQYF. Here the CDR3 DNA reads TGTGCCAGCAGCGTAGCGGGCAAAAACATTCAGTACTTC.

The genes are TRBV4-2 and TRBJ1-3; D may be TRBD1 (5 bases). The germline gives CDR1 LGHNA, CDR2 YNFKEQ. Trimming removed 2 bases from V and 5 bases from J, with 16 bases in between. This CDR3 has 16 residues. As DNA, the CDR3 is TGTGCCAGCAGCCAATCCGGGGCGCGAGGAAGAAACACCATATATTTT. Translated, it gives CASSQSGARGRNTIYF.

CDR3: CASSQEDRGHSGYTF. The CDR3 DNA reads TGCGCCAGCAGCCAGGAGGACCGGGGGCATAGTGGCTACACCTTC. This chain connects TRBV4-3 to TRBJ1-2; possible D gene TRBD1, 6 bases. The CDR3 spans 15 residues. Germline values: CDR1 LGHNA, CDR2 YSLEER. The germline V and J ends were trimmed by 3 bases and 7 bases, with 18 bases remaining between them.

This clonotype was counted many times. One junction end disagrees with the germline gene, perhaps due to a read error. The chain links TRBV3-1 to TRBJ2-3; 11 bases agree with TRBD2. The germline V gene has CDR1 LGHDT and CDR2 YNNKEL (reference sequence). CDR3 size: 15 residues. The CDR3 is CASSLGTSGTDMQYF. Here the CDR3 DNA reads TGTGCCAGCAGCCTAGGGACTAGCGGAACGGATATGCAGTATTTT.

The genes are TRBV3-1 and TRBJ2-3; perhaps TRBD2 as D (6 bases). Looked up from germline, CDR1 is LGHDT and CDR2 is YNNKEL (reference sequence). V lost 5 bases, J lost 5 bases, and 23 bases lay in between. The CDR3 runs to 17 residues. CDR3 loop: CASSSRTISWGQDTQYF. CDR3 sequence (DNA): TGTGCCAGCAGCTCCCGGACTATTTCTTGGGGCCAAGATACGCAGTATTTT.

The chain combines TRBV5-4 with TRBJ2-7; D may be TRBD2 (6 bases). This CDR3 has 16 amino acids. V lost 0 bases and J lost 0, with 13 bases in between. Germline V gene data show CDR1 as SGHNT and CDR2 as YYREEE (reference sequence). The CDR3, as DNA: TGTGCCAGCAGCTTGGGTGTGGGAGGCAGCTCCTACGAGCAGTACTTC. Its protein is CASSLGVGGSSYEQYF.

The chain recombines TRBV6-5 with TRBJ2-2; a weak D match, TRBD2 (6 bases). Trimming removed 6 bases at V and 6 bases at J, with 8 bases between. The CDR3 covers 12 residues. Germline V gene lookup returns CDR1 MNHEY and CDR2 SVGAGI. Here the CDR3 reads CASRAGPGELFF. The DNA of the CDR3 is TGTGCCAGCAGAGCGGGCCCCGGGGAGCTGTTTTTT.

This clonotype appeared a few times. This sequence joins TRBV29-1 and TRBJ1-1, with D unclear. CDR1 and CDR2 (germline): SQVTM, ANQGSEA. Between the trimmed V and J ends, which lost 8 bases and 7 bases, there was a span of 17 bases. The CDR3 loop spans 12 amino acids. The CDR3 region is CSFTTEGVEAFF. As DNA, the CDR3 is TGCAGCTTCACAACGGAGGGAGTTGAAGCTTTCTTT. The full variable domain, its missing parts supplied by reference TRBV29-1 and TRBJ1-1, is SAVISQKPSRDICQRGTSLTIQCQVDSQVTMMFWYRQQPGQSLTLIATANQGSEATYESGFVIDKFPISRPNLTFSTLTVSNMSPEDSSIYLCSFTTEGVEAFFGQGTRLTVV.

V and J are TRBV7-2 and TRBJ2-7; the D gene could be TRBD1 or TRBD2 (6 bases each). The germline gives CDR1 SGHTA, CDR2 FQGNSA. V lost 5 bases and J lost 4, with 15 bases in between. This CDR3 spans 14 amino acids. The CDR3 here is CASSPPRGVYEQYF. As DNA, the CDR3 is TGTGCCAGCAGCCCCCCTAGGGGGGTGTACGAGCAGTACTTC.

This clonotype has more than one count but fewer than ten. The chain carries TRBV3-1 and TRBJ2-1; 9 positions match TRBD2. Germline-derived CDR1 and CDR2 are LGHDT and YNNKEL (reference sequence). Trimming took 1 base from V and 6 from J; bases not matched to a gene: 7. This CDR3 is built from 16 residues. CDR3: CASSQGGLALGNEQFF. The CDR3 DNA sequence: TGTGCCAGCAGCCAAGGCGGACTAGCGTTGGGCAATGAGCAGTTCTTC.

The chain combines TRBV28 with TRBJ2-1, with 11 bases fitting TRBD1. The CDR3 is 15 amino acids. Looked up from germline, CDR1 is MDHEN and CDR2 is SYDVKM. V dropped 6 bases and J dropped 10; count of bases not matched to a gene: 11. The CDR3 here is CASRGAGTGGREQFF. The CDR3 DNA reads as TGTGCCAGCAGAGGCGCCGGGACAGGGGGACGGGAGCAGTTCTTC.

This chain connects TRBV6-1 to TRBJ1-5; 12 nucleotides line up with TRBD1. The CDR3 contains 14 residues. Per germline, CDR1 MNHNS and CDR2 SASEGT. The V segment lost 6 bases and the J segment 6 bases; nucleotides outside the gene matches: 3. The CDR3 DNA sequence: TGTGCCAGCAGCCGGGACAGGGGGCGTCAGCCCCAGCATTTT. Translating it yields CASSRDRGRQPQHF.

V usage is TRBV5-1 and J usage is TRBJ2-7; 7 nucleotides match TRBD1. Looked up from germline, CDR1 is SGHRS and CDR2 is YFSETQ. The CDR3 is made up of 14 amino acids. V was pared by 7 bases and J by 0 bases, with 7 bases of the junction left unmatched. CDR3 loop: CASRTWDSSYEQYF. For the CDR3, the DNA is TGCGCCAGCCGCACCTGGGACAGCTCCTACGAGCAGTACTTC.

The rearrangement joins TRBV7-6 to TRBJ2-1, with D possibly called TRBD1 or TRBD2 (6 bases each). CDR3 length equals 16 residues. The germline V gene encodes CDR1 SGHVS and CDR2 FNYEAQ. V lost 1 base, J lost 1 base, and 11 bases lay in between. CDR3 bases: TGTGCCAGCAGCTTAGTTGCGGGACAATCCTACAATGAGCAGTTCTTC. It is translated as CASSLVAGQSYNEQFF.

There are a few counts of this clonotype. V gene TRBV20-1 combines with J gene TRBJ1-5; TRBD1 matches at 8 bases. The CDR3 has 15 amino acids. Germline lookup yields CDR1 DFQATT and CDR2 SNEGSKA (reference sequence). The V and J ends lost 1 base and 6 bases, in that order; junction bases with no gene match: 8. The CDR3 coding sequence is TGCAGTGCTAGAGTTCCAGGGGGCAGTGGTCAGCCCCAGCATTTT. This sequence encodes CSARVPGGSGQPQHF.

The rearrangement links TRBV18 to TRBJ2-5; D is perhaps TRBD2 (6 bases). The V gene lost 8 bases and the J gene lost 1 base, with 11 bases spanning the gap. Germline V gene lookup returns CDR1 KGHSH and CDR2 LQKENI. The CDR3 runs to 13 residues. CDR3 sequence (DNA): TGTGCCAGCGCAGCGGGCCTCCAAGAGACCCAGTACTTC. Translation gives CASAAGLQETQYF.